This TCR beta chain came from a study of OX40 agonist ivuxolimab in advanced cancers. Regarding the research as a whole: Ivuxolimab was an agonistic, fully human IgG2 monoclonal antibody directed against OX40 (CD134), a costimulatory receptor. Intravenous ivuxolimab was administered to patients every 2 weeks at six dose levels: 0.01, 0.1, 0.3, 1.5, 3 and 10 mg/kg. Of the roughly 52 dose-escalation patients, hepatocellular carcinoma was present in about 20, melanoma in roughly 15, renal cell carcinoma in 9 and head and neck cancer in 9. In the dose-escalation cohort, 82.7% of patients were male, and the mean age was roughly 60 years, with a range of roughly 23 to 85. Prior anti-PD-1, anti-PD-L1 or anti-CTLA-4 therapy was permitted, and 30% to 50% of dose-escalation patients had received checkpoint inhibitors. Partial responses occurred in three dose-escalation patients: two with cutaneous melanoma and one with hepatocellular carcinoma. The purpose of peripheral TCRbeta sequencing was to test whether ivuxolimab changed TCR sequence diversity and led to clonal T-cell expansion. The paper reports the monotherapy dose-escalation portion (N of about 50 patients) of the phase I ivuxolimab trial. Overall results and qualifications from the work: Partial responders in the 0.1-3.0 mg/kg groups had among the lowest normalized peripheral clonal expansion, especially among CD8+ T cells. At doses from 0.1 to 3.0 mg/kg, clonal expansion was seen in both CD4+ and CD8+ blood T cells between baseline and week 6. Antigen specificity was not determined for the clonally expanded peripheral T cells. After ivuxolimab, expanded clones were on average more numerous among CD8+ T cells than among CD4+ T cells. Low levels of normalized T-cell clonal expansion were also seen in some nonresponding patients.

Ends trimmed: V by 7 bases, J by 7 bases; bases unmatched to a gene: 2. The CDR3 sequence holds 13 residues, the cysteine and phenylalanine included. Only the CDR3 portion is preserved as DNA: 39 bases, with reading frame beginning at the first base. The germline V gene yields SNHLY for CDR1 and FYNNEI for CDR2. The trial excluded patients who had a history of autoimmune disease or were on systemic immunosuppression. Peripheral blood for TCR sequencing was drawn from every dose cohort at baseline, at cycle 4 day 1 and at cycle 7 day 1. The samples were taken from a phase I, first-in-human, multicenter, open-label dose-escalation trial of ivuxolimab. Adults with locally advanced or metastatic melanoma, renal cell carcinoma, hepatocellular carcinoma or head and neck squamous cell carcinoma were enrolled in the trial. CD4+ and CD8+ T cells were sorted separately from peripheral blood before TCR sequencing.

To sequence the TCRbeta CDR3 region, genomic DNA was isolated from the sorted cells. TCRbeta CDR3 regions were sequenced using the immunoSEQ Assay. What TCRdb holds here is the immuneACCESS table cut down to in-frame rearrangements. Part of the clones is not present; checked against another copy, under half of the missing clones reflect an unresolved V gene, and the others are unexplained. The sample includes tens of thousands of clones, with 70% to 85% observed a single time. Approximately 10% of the sample lies in the top ten. Points on this clone: Its target antigen remains unknown. Nothing much larger sits one base from this clone, and base qualities are not available.

This receptor was taken from an adult with an advanced solid tumor such as melanoma, head and neck, liver or kidney cancer. The sequenced sample was CD4+ or CD8+ T cells sorted from blood, obtained in a trial of the OX40 agonist ivuxolimab. The chain is made from TRBV2 and TRBJ2-1, with 12 central nucleotides matching TRBD2. The CDR3 protein is CASTGLAGNEQFF. At the DNA level, the sequence is TGTGCCAGCACCGGACTAGCGGGAAATGAGCAGTTCTTC.